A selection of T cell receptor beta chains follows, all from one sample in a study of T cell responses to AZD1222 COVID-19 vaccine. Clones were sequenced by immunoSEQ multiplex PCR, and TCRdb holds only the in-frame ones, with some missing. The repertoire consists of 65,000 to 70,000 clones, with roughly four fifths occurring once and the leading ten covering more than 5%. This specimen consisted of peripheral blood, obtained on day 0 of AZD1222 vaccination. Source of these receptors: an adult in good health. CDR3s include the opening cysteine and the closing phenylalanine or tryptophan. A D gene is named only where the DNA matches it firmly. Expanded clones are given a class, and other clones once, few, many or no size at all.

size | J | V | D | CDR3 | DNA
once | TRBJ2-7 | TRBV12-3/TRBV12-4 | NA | CASSLGYEQYF | TGTGCCAGCAGTTTAGGCTACGAGCAGTACTTC
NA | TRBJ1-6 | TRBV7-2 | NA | CASSLWQGSYNSPLHF | TGTGCCAGCAGCTTATGGCAGGGATCTTATAATTCACCCCTCCACTTT
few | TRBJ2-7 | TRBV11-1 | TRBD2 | CASSQLAGVSYEQYF | TGTGCCAGCAGCCAACTAGCGGGGGTTTCCTACGAGCAGTACTTC
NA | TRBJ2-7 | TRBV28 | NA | CASGRGTESYEQYF | TGTGCCAGCGGGCGTGGGACTGAGTCCTACGAGCAGTACTTC
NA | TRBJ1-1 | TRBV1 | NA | CTSSQGSRENTEAFF | TGCACCAGCAGTCAAGGGTCCAGGGAGAACACTGAAGCTTTCTTT
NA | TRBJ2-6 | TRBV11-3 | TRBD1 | CASSLGRQGWSGANVLTF | TGTGCCAGCAGCTTGGGGAGACAGGGGTGGTCTGGGGCCAACGTCCTGACTTTC
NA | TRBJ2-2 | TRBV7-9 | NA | CASSVEAVTGELFF | TGTGCCAGCAGCGTGGAGGCCGTCACCGGGGAGCTGTTTTTT
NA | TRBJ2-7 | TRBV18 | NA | CASSPSLYEQYF | TGTGCCAGCTCACCGTCCCTCTACGAGCAGTACTTC
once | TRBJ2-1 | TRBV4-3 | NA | CASSQEPANEQFF | TGCGCCAGCAGCCAAGAACCGGCCAATGAGCAGTTCTTC
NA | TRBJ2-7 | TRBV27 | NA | CASSFRSSYEQYF | TGTGCCAGCAGTTTCCGCAGTTCCTACGAGCAGTACTTC
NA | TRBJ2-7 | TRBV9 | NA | CASSEGQGSVYEQYF | TGTGCCAGCAGCGAGGGGCAGGGCTCAGTCTACGAGCAGTACTTC
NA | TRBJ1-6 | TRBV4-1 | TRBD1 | CASSPQTTGFTPLHF | TGCGCCAGCAGCCCCCAGACGACAGGGTTCACACCCCTCCACTTT
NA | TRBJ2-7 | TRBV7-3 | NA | CASMAGIFYEQYF | TGTGCCAGCATGGCAGGGATTTTCTACGAGCAGTACTTC
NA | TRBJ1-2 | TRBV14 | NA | CASSQVEDGYTF | TGTGCCAGCAGCCAAGTGGAAGATGGCTACACCTTC
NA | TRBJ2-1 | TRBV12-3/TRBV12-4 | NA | CASSLGPTDEQFF | TGTGCCAGCAGTTTAGGCCCCACGGATGAGCAGTTCTTC
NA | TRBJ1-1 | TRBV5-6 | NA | CASSRPDAGTKRAFF | TGTGCCAGCAGCCGCCCCGACGCAGGAACAAAAAGGGCTTTCTTT
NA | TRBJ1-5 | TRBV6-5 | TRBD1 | CASSIRQGNQPQHF | TGTGCCAGCAGTATTAGACAGGGAAATCAGCCCCAGCATTTT
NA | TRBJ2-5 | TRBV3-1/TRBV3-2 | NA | CASSQDEETQYF | TGTGCCAGCAGCCAAGATGAAGAGACCCAGTACTTC
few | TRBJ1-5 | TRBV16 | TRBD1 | CASSRVQGLEPQHF | TGTGCCAGCAGCCGTGTACAGGGGTTGGAGCCCCAGCATTTT
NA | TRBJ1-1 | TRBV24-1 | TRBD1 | CARPGQGNTEAFF | TGTGCCAGGCCGGGACAGGGGAACACTGAAGCTTTCTTT
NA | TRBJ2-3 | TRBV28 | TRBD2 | CASSFGGVVDTQYF | TGTGCCAGCAGTTTCGGGGGGGTTGTGGATACGCAGTATTTT
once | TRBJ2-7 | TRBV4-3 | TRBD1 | CASSQDSQGAYEQYF | TGCGCCAGCAGCCAAGATTCACAGGGGGCTTACGAGCAGTACTTC
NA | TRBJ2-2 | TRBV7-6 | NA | CASSFYGGELFF | TGTGCCAGCAGCTTCTACGGCGGGGAGCTGTTTTTT
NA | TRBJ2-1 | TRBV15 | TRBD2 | CATSKGGLAGPDEQFF | TGTGCCACCAGCAAAGGGGGACTAGCGGGGCCCGATGAGCAGTTCTTC
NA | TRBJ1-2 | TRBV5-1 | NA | CASSSLDGGAYGYTF | TGCGCCAGCAGCTCCTTGGATGGAGGGGCCTATGGCTACACCTTC
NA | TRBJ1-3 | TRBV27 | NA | CASSLSGGNTIYF | TGTGCCAGCAGTTTATCTGGAGGAAACACCATATATTTT
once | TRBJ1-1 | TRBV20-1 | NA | CSASQYTEAFF | TGCAGTGCTAGTCAGTACACTGAAGCTTTCTTT
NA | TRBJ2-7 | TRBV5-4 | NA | CASSHQDSRYEQYF | TGTGCCAGCAGCCATCAGGACTCACGCTACGAGCAGTACTTC
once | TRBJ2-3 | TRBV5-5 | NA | CASSLGQGGTDTQYF | TGTGCCAGCAGCTTGGGTCAGGGCGGCACAGATACGCAGTATTTT
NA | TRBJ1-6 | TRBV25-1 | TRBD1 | CASSVDRGNSPLHF | TGTGCCAGCAGTGTCGACAGGGGTAATTCACCCCTCCACTTT
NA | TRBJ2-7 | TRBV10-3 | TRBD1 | CAISEMGQSYEQYF | TGTGCCATCAGTGAGATGGGACAGTCCTACGAGCAGTACTTC
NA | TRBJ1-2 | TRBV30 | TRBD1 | CARGLTAMGGYTF | TGTGCTAGGGGGCTGACGGCTATGGGGGGCTACACCTTC
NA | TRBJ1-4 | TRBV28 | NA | CASSLRVRANEKLFF | TGTGCCAGCAGTTTACGGGTGCGAGCTAATGAAAAACTGTTTTTT
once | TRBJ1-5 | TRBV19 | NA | CASSWDLNQPQHF | TGTGCCAGTAGTTGGGACCTCAATCAGCCCCAGCATTTT
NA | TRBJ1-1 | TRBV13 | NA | CASSRGDMNTEAFF | TGTGCCAGCAGCCGAGGGGACATGAACACTGAAGCTTTCTTT
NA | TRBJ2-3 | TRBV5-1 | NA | CASSSNTDTQYF | TGCGCCAGCAGCTCCAACACAGATACGCAGTATTTT
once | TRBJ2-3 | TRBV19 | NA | CASSSGSDTQYF | TGTGCCAGTAGTAGCGGGTCAGATACGCAGTATTTT
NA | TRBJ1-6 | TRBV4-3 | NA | CASSQDRQAPLHF | TGCGCCAGCAGCCAAGATCGCCAGGCCCCCCTCCACTTT
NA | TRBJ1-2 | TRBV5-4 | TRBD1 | CASSVGQLRDDYGYTF | TGTGCCAGCAGCGTGGGACAGCTGAGGGATGACTATGGCTACACCTTC
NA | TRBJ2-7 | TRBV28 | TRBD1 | CASSSSTGGEQYF | TGTGCCAGCAGTTCCTCGACAGGGGGCGAGCAGTACTTC
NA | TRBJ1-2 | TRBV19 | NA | CASRDTSNYGYTF | TGTGCCAGTCGGGACACTTCGAACTATGGCTACACCTTC
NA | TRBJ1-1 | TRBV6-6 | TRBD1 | CASISGGKSEAFF | TGTGCCAGCATCTCAGGGGGAAAATCTGAAGCTTTCTTT
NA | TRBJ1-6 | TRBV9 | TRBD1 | CASSVALLPATGSNSPLHF | TGTGCCAGCAGCGTAGCTTTACTCCCGGCGACAGGGTCGAATTCACCCCTCCACTTT
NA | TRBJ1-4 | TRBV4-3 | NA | CASSETVFNEKLFF | TGCGCCAGCAGCGAGACAGTCTTTAATGAAAAACTGTTTTTT
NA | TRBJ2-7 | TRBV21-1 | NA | CASSTLQGWYEQYF | TGTGCCAGCAGCACCCTACAGGGCTGGTACGAGCAGTACTTC
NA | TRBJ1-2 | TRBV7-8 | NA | CASSPILGYGDIYGYTF | TGTGCCAGCAGCCCAATTCTCGGGTACGGAGACATATATGGTTACACCTTC
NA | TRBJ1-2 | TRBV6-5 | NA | CASTRDGAVYGYTF | TGTGCCAGCACCCGGGATGGTGCGGTCTATGGCTACACCTTC
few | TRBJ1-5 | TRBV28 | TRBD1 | CASSPPTGSNNQPQHF | TGTGCCAGCAGTCCTCCGACAGGGAGCAACAATCAGCCCCAGCATTTT
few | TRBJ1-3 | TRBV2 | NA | CASSGSGSGNTIYF | TGTGCCAGCAGTGGATCCGGATCTGGAAACACCATATATTTT
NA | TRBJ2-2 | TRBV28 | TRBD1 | CASRDRGVTGELFF | TGTGCCAGCCGGGACAGGGGGGTTACCGGGGAGCTGTTTTTT
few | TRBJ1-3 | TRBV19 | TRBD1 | CASSRDRAGNTIYF | TGTGCCAGTAGTCGGGACAGGGCCGGAAACACCATATATTTT
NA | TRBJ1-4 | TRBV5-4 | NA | CASSFQGTNEKLFF | TGTGCCAGCAGCTTTCAGGGGACTAATGAAAAACTGTTTTTT
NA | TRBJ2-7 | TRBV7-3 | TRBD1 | CASSLGAGGTYEQYF | TGTGCCAGCAGCTTGGGGGCAGGGGGTACCTACGAGCAGTACTTC
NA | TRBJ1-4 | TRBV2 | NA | CATWGASESNEKLFF | TGTGCCACTTGGGGGGCTTCGGAGTCTAATGAAAAACTGTTTTTT
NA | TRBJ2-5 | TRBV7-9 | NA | CASSLDGDLETQYF | TGTGCCAGCAGCTTAGACGGAGACCTAGAGACCCAGTACTTC